This T cell receptor beta chain derives from a study of OX40 agonist ivuxolimab in advanced cancers. Study at large: Three patients, one with hepatocellular carcinoma and two with cutaneous melanoma, responded partially. General study results and limits: Normalized T-cell clonal expansion was also low in some nonresponders.

Only in-frame clones appear in the TCRdb table, and some are missing; sequencing was by immunoSEQ multiplex PCR. The sample contains under 60,000 clones, 94% of which appear only once. The V gene's germline CDR1 is SGHVS and CDR2 FNYEAQ. The CDR3 totals 15 residues. The V end was cut by 1 base, the J end by 0 bases, with 10 bases between. To note about this clone: The antigen is undetermined.

The clonotype was recovered from an adult with an advanced solid tumor such as melanoma, head and neck, liver or kidney cancer. The source material was CD4+ or CD8+ T cells sorted from blood, sampled in a trial of the OX40 agonist ivuxolimab. The genes are TRBV7-6 and TRBJ2-7; a weak D match, TRBD2 (7 bases). Here the CDR3 DNA reads TGTGCCAGCAGCTTAGAGGGAGGGGGCTCCTACGAGCAGTACTTC. Translated: CASSLEGGGSYEQYF.